Listed here are 16 T cell receptor beta chains from one sample, sequenced in a study of vaccination and CD4 T cells after COVID-19. Regarding treatment: approximately 11-day PBMC culture with coronavirus spike peptide pools or control peptides (ViraFEST assay). Their specific antigens are unknown. Sequenced with the Oncomine TCR Beta short-read assay was DNA taken from cultured CD4+ T cells. In TCRdb, the PCR reads were re-called with MiXCR into one record per CDR3 protein. The sample has 9,000 to 13,000 distinct CDR3 sequences, 25% seen once; the top ten hold 24%. The source was CD4+ T cells from blood, cultured in vitro, collected after SARS-CoV-2 vaccination. The receptor source for this set is a human donor who had recovered from COVID-19.

This clonotype was seen a handful of times. The chain recombines TRBV28 with TRBJ1-6, with D uncertain. Germline V gene data show CDR1 as MDHEN and CDR2 as SYDVKM. The CDR3 spans 12 residues. With 6 bases removed from V and 5 bases from J, the gap between germline ends came to 5 bases. The CDR3 sequence: CASSLNNSPLHF. Written as DNA, the CDR3 is TGTGCCAGCAGCCTTAATAATTCACCCCTCCACTTT. Filled out from reference TRBV28 and TRBJ1-6, the complete variable domain reads DVKVTQSSRYLVKRTGEKVFLECVQDMDHENMFWYRQDPGLGLRLIYFSYDVKMKEKGDIPEGYSVSREKKERFSLILESASTNQTSMYLCASSLNNSPLHFGNGTRLTVT.

Only one count was recorded for this clonotype. The V and J genes are TRBV4-1 and TRBJ2-6; weak D call: TRBD1 (5 bases). The V gene's germline CDR1 is MGHRA and CDR2 YSYEKL. V lost 0 bases, J lost 4 bases, and 13 bases lay in between. The CDR3 spans 17 residues. This CDR3 reads CASSQEGLGSGANVLTF. The CDR3 coding sequence is TGCGCCAGCAGCCAAGAGGGGCTTGGCTCCGGGGCCAACGTCCTGACTTTC.

V usage is TRBV6-1 and J usage is TRBJ2-3; 7 nucleotides agree with TRBD1. V dropped 4 bases and J dropped 2; count of bases not matched to a gene: 3. The CDR3 extends over 14 amino acids. The germline V gene has CDR1 MNHNS and CDR2 SASEGT. The DNA of the CDR3 is TGTGCCAGCAGTGTAACAGGGGACACAGATACGCAGTATTTT. Its protein product is CASSVTGDTDTQYF.

This clonotype was picked up a small number of times. The chain joins TRBV7-9 to TRBJ2-3, with D uncertain. With 1 base removed from V and 0 bases from J, the gap between germline ends came to 2 bases. Germline-derived CDR1 and CDR2 are SEHNR and FQNEAQ (reference sequence). This CDR3 spans 13 amino acids. The DNA for the CDR3 is TGTGCCAGCAGCTTAGGTAGCACAGATACGCAGTATTTT. Its protein is CASSLGSTDTQYF.

Only a few counts were recorded for this clonotype. This chain uses TRBV5-4 with TRBJ2-3; 7 bases fit TRBD1. The germline V gene has CDR1 SGHNT and CDR2 YYREEE (reference sequence). V lost 4 bases and J lost 2; bases outside the gene matches: 4. This CDR3 spans 14 amino acids. The CDR3, as DNA: TGTGCCAGCAGCCAAAGGGGGCCCACAGATACGCAGTATTTT. Residues: CASSQRGPTDTQYF.

In its sample, this clonotype ranks as medium-sized. The V call is TRBV20-1, the J call TRBJ2-7; D might be TRBD1 (6 bases). Germline CDR1 is DFQATT and CDR2 is SNEGSKA (reference sequence). This CDR3 contains 16 residues. V gave up 0 bases and J gave up 3 bases, with 18 bases separating them. This CDR3 reads CSARDLSGQRVYEQYF. DNA of the CDR3: TGCAGTGCTAGAGATCTATCTGGACAGAGAGTCTACGAGCAGTACTTC.

This clonotype was detected only a few times. The V gene is TRBV7-9, the J gene TRBJ2-6; no definite D call. CDR1 is SEHNR and CDR2 is FQNEAQ in the germline V gene (reference sequence). Trimming pared 1 base from V and 0 bases from J, leaving 7 bases between. The CDR3 has 16 residues. CDR3 DNA: TGTGCCAGCAGCTTAGGTGTGTCCTCTGGGGCCAACGTCCTGACTTTC. As protein: CASSLGVSSGANVLTF.

The chain carries TRBV7-2 and TRBJ2-1; possible D gene TRBD1, 5 bases. Per the germline V gene, CDR1 is SGHTA and CDR2 is FQGNSA. Trimming took 3 bases from V and 10 from J, leaving 13 bases between them. The CDR3 covers 13 residues. This chain's CDR3 is CASSLARVREQFF. The CDR3 coding sequence is TGTGCCAGCAGCTTGGCCAGGGTACGCGAGCAGTTCTTC.

This rearrangement joins TRBV27 to TRBJ2-1; TRBD1 or TRBD2 may be the D gene (5 bases each). This CDR3 comprises 12 residues. Germline CDR1 MNHEY, CDR2 SMNVEV (reference sequence). V lost 10 bases, J lost 5 bases, and 12 bases lay in between. CDR3 protein: CATRDPDNEQFF. As DNA, the CDR3 is TGTGCCACCCGGGACCCAGACAATGAGCAGTTCTTC.

The gene calls are TRBV11-3 and TRBJ2-5; 7 bases fit TRBD2. V dropped 2 bases and J dropped 7; count of bases not matched to a gene: 7. CDR1 and CDR2 (germline): SGHNT, YENEEA. The CDR3 length is 14 residues. The CDR3 reads CASSLSGDLGTQYF. Written as DNA, the CDR3 is TGTGCCAGCAGCTTAAGCGGGGACCTCGGGACCCAGTACTTC.

Relative to its sample, this clonotype is medium-sized. The chain carries TRBV20-1 and TRBJ1-2; D is unresolved. Germline V gene data show CDR1 as DFQATT and CDR2 as SNEGSKA (reference sequence). The CDR3 runs to 14 residues. V gave up 7 bases and J gave up 0 bases, with 15 bases separating them. The CDR3 region has the DNA TGCAGTGGTCGAGGCAGCGACACTAACTATGGCTACACCTTC. It yields the protein CSGRGSDTNYGYTF.

This chain links TRBV12-3 or TRBV12-4 with TRBJ2-7; D gene ambiguous. The CDR3 length is 14 residues. The germline V and J ends were trimmed by 1 base and 1 base, with 8 bases remaining between them. The CDR3, as DNA: TGTGCCAGCAGTTTAGTTGGGGAATCCTACGAGCAGTACTTC. It specifies CASSLVGESYEQYF.

The chain employs TRBV5-1 and TRBJ2-1, with D perhaps TRBD1 or TRBD2 (6 bases each). V was shortened by 1 base and J by 4 bases, with 15 bases between the two germline ends. Germline lookup yields CDR1 SGHRS and CDR2 YFSETQ. CDR3 length equals 16 residues. This CDR3 is CASSLKNGGGYNEQFF. DNA for the CDR3: TGCGCCAGCAGCTTGAAGAACGGGGGCGGATACAATGAGCAGTTCTTC.

The CDR3 coding sequence is TGTGCCAGCACTAAAGCTAGCGGGGGGGATTATGAGCAGTTCTTC. Residues: CASTKASGGDYEQFF. The chain employs TRBV6-1 and TRBJ2-1, with 12 bases identical to TRBD2. The CDR3 totals 15 residues. CDR1 and CDR2 (germline): MNHNS, SASEGT. The V segment lost 7 bases and the J segment 8 bases; nucleotides outside the gene matches: 9.

V gene TRBV28 combines with J gene TRBJ2-5, with 7 bases aligning to TRBD2. The CDR3 has 15 amino acids. CDR1 and CDR2 (germline): MDHEN, SYDVKM. V was pared by 6 bases and J by 4 bases, with 11 bases of the junction left unmatched. CDR3 DNA sequence: TGTGCCAGCAGCCCAGCTGGGGGGAGGGCAGAGACCCAGTACTTC. This codes for CASSPAGGRAETQYF.

This clonotype rates as medium-sized (0.01 to 0.1%). V usage is TRBV7-2 and J usage is TRBJ2-7; 7 bases align to TRBD2. After removal of 1 base from V and 4 bases from J, the junction contained 4 bases not matched to a gene. The germline V gene has CDR1 SGHTA and CDR2 FQGNSA. The length of the CDR3 is 14 residues. Here the CDR3 DNA reads TGTGCCAGCAGCTTAGGGCAGGGAGGGTACGAGCAGTACTTC. It encodes CASSLGQGGYEQYF.